The present T cell receptor (beta chain) was sequenced within a study of radiotherapy plus CTLA-4 blockade in lung cancer. Across the whole study: Objective responses were documented in around 18% of patients, with disease control in approximately 31%. Findings and limits, study-wide: Strongest reported response predictors: early blood clone changes and post-radiation interferon-beta. After treatment with radiotherapy plus ipilimumab, TCR clones that came from the tumor expanded in blood.

This CDR3 spans 11 amino acids. The germline V and J ends were trimmed by 4 bases and 5 bases, with 6 bases remaining between them. Germline-derived CDR1 and CDR2 are SGHKS and YYEKEE (reference sequence). Ipilimumab-mediated CTLA-4 blockade plus focal radiation was given to patients having chemo-refractory metastatic non-small-cell lung cancer. The table came from immunoSEQ multiplex PCR; TCRdb's copy has only in-frame clones and leaves some out. The table has 75,000 to 100,000 clones, approximately 85% seen once. Details on this clone: Its antigen is as yet unknown.

V gene TRBV5-5 combines with J gene TRBJ2-5; D not certain. This clonotype was sampled from a human donor with non-small cell lung cancer who had a partial response to radiotherapy plus ipilimumab. The specimen was peripheral blood, collected from a patient treated with radiotherapy plus ipilimumab. CDR3 amino acids: CASSPSETQYF. In nucleotides, the CDR3 is TGTGCCAGCAGCCCCTCGGAGACCCAGTACTTC.